Shown below are 3 T cell receptor beta chains from a single sample sequenced in a study of T cell repertoires in cytomegalovirus infection (dated by TCRdb to between 2019 and 2020). Reads for this sample came from an Illumina HiSeq 1500. The raw public reads went through TCRdb reprocessing: fastp at Q25, MiXCR clone calling, in-frame beta chains kept. Every CDR3 protein is listed once, alongside the most common genes and DNA of its rows. Present in this sample are tens of thousands of distinct CDR3 sequences, 20% to 25% of which were seen just once. In total, the top ten clones hold about 66% of the sample. The antigens of these receptors remain unknown. The treatment or condition label corresponds to: in vitro stimulation with specific CMV peptide epitopes to enrich CMV-specific T cells. The sample was CD8+ T cells from cultured PBMCs, taken from culture after CMV antigen stimulation. These receptors were taken from a human donor in good health (CMV status not recorded). Some clones in this sample may be carry-over from other donors' samples.

In this sample, this clonotype turned up a few times. The chain recombines TRBV6-2 or TRBV6-3 with TRBJ1-1, with 9 bases that match TRBD1. J gave up 5 bases and V 4 bases, and 11 bases lay outside the gene matches. Germline V gene data show CDR1 as MNHEY and CDR2 as SVGEGT. The CDR3 length is 16 residues. The chain's CDR3 is CASSSIKRTGETEAFF. The CDR3, as DNA: TGTGCCAGCAGTTCCATAAAACGGACAGGGGAAACTGAAGCTTTCTTT.

This chain connects TRBV10-3 to TRBJ2-5; D is possibly TRBD1 or TRBD2 (5 bases each). CDR1 is ENHRY and CDR2 is SYGVKD in the germline V gene. The CDR3 is 13 amino acids. V shed 3 bases and J shed 4 bases, with 9 bases lying between them. The CDR3 loop is CAISDGTIETQYF. CDR3 nucleotide sequence: TGTGCCATCAGTGATGGGACGATAGAGACCCAGTACTTC.

The chain combines TRBV7-9 with TRBJ1-2; 9 bases align to TRBD1. Trimming cost V 6 bases and J 4 bases; bases outside gene matches: 6. Germline CDR1 and CDR2: SEHNR and FQNEAQ (reference sequence). This CDR3 spans 14 amino acids. The CDR3 spells CASRRTGDPYGYTF. CDR3 nucleotide sequence: TGTGCCAGCAGACGGACAGGGGACCCCTATGGCTACACCTTC.